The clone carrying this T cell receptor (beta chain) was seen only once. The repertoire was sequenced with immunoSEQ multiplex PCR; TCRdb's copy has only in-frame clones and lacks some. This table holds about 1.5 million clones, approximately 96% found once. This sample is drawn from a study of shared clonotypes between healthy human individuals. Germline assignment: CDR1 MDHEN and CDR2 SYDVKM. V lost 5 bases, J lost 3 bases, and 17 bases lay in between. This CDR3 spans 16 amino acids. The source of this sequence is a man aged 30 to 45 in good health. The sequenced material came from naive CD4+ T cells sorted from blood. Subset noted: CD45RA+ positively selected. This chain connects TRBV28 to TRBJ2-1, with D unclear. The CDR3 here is CASSRTTSSIYNEQFF. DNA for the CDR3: TGTGCCAGCAGTCGGACCACTTCATCGATCTACAATGAGCAGTTCTTC.